Shown below are 22 T cell receptor beta chains from a single sample sequenced in a study of CD8 T cells in ankylosing spondylitis. The study, taken as a whole, reports: Blood of patients with ankylosing spondylitis appeared to be characterized by a TCR beta motif of eight or nine highly homologous variants.

The antigens these receptors bind are not known. TCRdb itself ran the 5' RACE reads through MiXCR, one entry per CDR3 protein. The repertoire consists of over 450,000 distinct CDR3 sequences, with 12% occurring once and the leading ten covering under 7.5%. Sequencing input: blood, either unsorted or a sorted T cell fraction (not recorded which). All receptors come from a male donor with ankylosing spondylitis.

This clonotype was counted only a few times. The chain recombines TRBV11-1 with TRBJ1-6; TRBD1 is a possible D gene (6 bases). This CDR3 has 18 residues. CDR1 and CDR2 (germline): SGHAT, FQDESV (reference sequence). The ends were cut back, 1 base at V and 7 bases at J, with 20 bases in the middle. Here the CDR3 DNA reads TGTGCCAGCAGCTTAGGTCCTCGGGACAACCCAGGAAATTCACCCCTCCACTTT. This gives the protein CASSLGPRDNPGNSPLHF.

In this sample, this clonotype turned up many times. V gene TRBV24-1 combines with J gene TRBJ2-1, with TRBD2 matching 13 bases. Germline CDR1 KGHDR, CDR2 SFDVKD. The CDR3 runs to 17 residues. Trimming cost V 3 bases and J 2 bases; bases outside gene matches: 3. The CDR3 nucleotides read TGTGCCACCAGTGATCCGACTAGCGGGAGGCCCTACAATGAGCAGTTCTTC. Its protein is CATSDPTSGRPYNEQFF.

The V call is TRBV12-3 or TRBV12-4, the J call TRBJ1-6, with 10 bases that match TRBD1. V shed 5 bases and J 10 bases; nucleotides not matched to a gene: 5. The length of the CDR3 is 14 residues. The CDR3 loop is CASSRDRGSSPLHF. DNA of the CDR3: TGTGCCAGCAGTAGGGACAGGGGATCGTCACCCCTCCACTTT.

This clonotype was recorded many times. The chain couples TRBV12-3 or TRBV12-4 to TRBJ1-2; the D gene is possibly TRBD1 (5 bases). There are 13 residues in the CDR3. Trimming took off 6 bases at V and 8 bases at J, with 16 bases between the two ends. CDR3 in amino acids: CASSPLGARGYTF. DNA of the CDR3: TGTGCCAGCAGCCCCCTTGGGGCCAGAGGCTACACCTTC.

The rearrangement links TRBV5-1 to TRBJ2-5, with TRBD1 matching 9 bases. Germline V gene sequence: CDR1 SGHRS, CDR2 YFSETQ. CDR3 length: 15 amino acids. Losses at the gene ends were 4 bases for V and 3 bases for J; bases not matched to a gene: 7. The CDR3 DNA reads TGCGCCAGCAGCCGGGGCGGGACAGGGAAAGAGACCCAGTACTTC. Residues: CASSRGGTGKETQYF.

The chain couples TRBV9 to TRBJ2-3; perhaps D is TRBD1 or TRBD2 (6 bases each). V lost 4 bases and J 13 bases, leaving 28 bases between the germline ends. CDR1 is SGDLS, CDR2 YYNGEE, per germline. The CDR3 covers 16 residues. CDR3 amino acids: CASSPSRDNQIEREYF. In nucleotides, the CDR3 is TGTGCCAGCAGCCCTTCGCGGGACAACCAGATAGAGAGGGAGTATTTT.

In DNA form, the CDR3 reads TGCGCCAGCAGCTCACCGCTCACAGATACGCAGTATTTT. This translates into CASSSPLTDTQYF. The chain joins TRBV5-1 to TRBJ2-3; no clear D. The CDR3 spans 13 residues. V gave up 3 bases and J gave up 2 bases, with 7 bases separating them. The germline V gene has CDR1 SGHRS and CDR2 YFSETQ.

This chain uses TRBV4-1 with TRBJ1-5; the match to TRBD1 covers 7 bases. Per the germline V gene, CDR1 is MGHRA and CDR2 is YSYEKL. V lost 4 bases to trimming and J lost 4 bases; unmatched junction nucleotides: 10. The CDR3 covers 16 residues. The CDR3 coding sequence is TGCGCCAGCAGCCTAAGCCCAGGGGGTAGGAATCAGCCCCAGCATTTT. The encoded protein is CASSLSPGGRNQPQHF.

A note on this clonotype: A much larger clone differs from this one at a single base, so this may be a read error. The V call is TRBV7-2, the J call TRBJ2-7; 7 bases map to TRBD1. The CDR3 totals 16 residues. Germline assignment: CDR1 SGHTA and CDR2 FQGNSA. CDR3 bases: TGTGCCAGAAGCTTTAATTCGGCAGGGGGTAGTTACGAGCAGTACGTC. It codes for CARSFNSAGGSYEQYV.

This clonotype was counted only a few times. The gene calls are TRBV20-1 and TRBJ2-3; 14 bases fit TRBD2. V trimming: 6 bases; J trimming: 0 bases; junction bases outside the gene matches: 2. This CDR3 has 15 residues. Germline V gives CDR1 DFQATT, CDR2 SNEGSKA (reference sequence). In DNA, the CDR3 is TGCAGTGCCTGGACTAGCGGGAGGAGCACAGATACGCAGTATTTT. As protein: CSAWTSGRSTDTQYF.

This clonotype was counted only a few times. This sequence joins TRBV5-1 and TRBJ2-7; 7 bases align to TRBD2. Germline CDR1 reads SGHRS; CDR2 reads YFSETQ. The V segment lost 4 bases and the J segment 3 bases; nucleotides outside the gene matches: 22. The CDR3 has 19 residues. CDR3 nucleotides: TGCGCCAGCAGCCGGACTAGTTCGGCTCTTCAAAGGGGCCACTACGAGCAGTACTTC. Translation: CASSRTSSALQRGHYEQYF.

In its sample, this clonotype was seen a few times. The J gene is TRBJ2-1, the V gene TRBV20-1; 9 nucleotides agree with TRBD2. Germline CDR1 DFQATT, CDR2 SNEGSKA (reference sequence). CDR3 size: 16 residues. The junction had 8 bases not matched to a gene; V was cut back by 1 base and J by 4 bases. CDR3 bases: TGCAGTGCTAGAGTTGCCCTAGCGGGGAGGTACAATGAGCAGTTCTTC. It is translated as CSARVALAGRYNEQFF.

This rearrangement joins TRBV24-1 to TRBJ1-1; D is unresolved. V lost 3 bases and J lost 4, with 5 bases in between. This CDR3 region has 12 residues. CDR1 and CDR2 from the germline V gene are KGHDR and SFDVKD. The CDR3 sequence is CATSDGITEAFF. As DNA, the CDR3 is TGTGCCACCAGTGATGGGATCACTGAAGCTTTCTTT.

In its sample, this clonotype was seen a few times. The CDR3 DNA follows: TGCAGTGCTAGCAGGATAGTCAGGGGCGAAAGGACTGAAGCTTTCTTT. Its protein product is CSASRIVRGERTEAFF. The J gene is TRBJ1-1, the V gene TRBV20-1; D is perhaps TRBD1 (6 bases). Germline V gene sequence: CDR1 DFQATT, CDR2 SNEGSKA (reference sequence). V gave up 3 bases and J gave up 5 bases, with 22 bases separating them. The CDR3 covers 16 residues.

This rearrangement joins TRBV5-6 to TRBJ2-7; 7 positions match TRBD1. The CDR3 loop spans 13 amino acids. Per germline, CDR1 SGHDT and CDR2 YYEEEE. Germline trimming cut 2 bases from V and 7 bases from J; bases unmatched to any gene: 6. CDR3 sequence (DNA): TGTGCCAGCAGCTTTGACAGGGTCCAAGAGCAGTACGTC. It specifies CASSFDRVQEQYV.

The chain employs TRBV5-6 and TRBJ2-7; the match to TRBD1 covers 7 bases. CDR1 is SGHDT and CDR2 is YYEEEE in the germline V gene. V lost 2 bases, J lost 6 bases, and 8 bases stayed unmatched. This CDR3 has 14 amino acids. The CDR3 bases are TGTGCCAGCAGCTTCCGGGACAGAACCGGCGAGCAGTACTTC. The encoded protein is CASSFRDRTGEQYF. Supplemented by reference TRBV5-6 and TRBJ2-7, the full variable domain reads DAGVTQSPTHLIKTRGQQVTLRCSPKSGHDTVSWYQQALGQGPQFIFQYYEEEERQRGNFPDRFSGHQFPNYSSELNVNALLLGDSALYLCASSFRDRTGEQYFGPGTRLTVT.

This clonotype was picked up a small number of times. The rearrangement uses TRBV3-1 and TRBJ2-1; D not certain. CDR1 and CDR2 from the germline V gene are LGHDT and YNNKEL (reference sequence). V was shortened by 3 bases and J by 6 bases, with 9 bases between the two germline ends. The CDR3 contains 13 residues. CDR3 protein: CASSHFESNEQFF. The CDR3, as DNA: TGTGCCAGCAGCCACTTTGAGAGCAATGAGCAGTTCTTC.

This clonotype was observed a handful of times. The genes are TRBV7-9 and TRBJ2-5, with 8 bases that match TRBD1. The CDR3 consists of 14 residues. Germline CDR1 is SEHNR and CDR2 is FQNEAQ (reference sequence). Trimming removed 6 bases from V and 5 bases from J; junction bases left unmatched: 8. Written as DNA, the CDR3 is TGTGCCAGCAGTACCCAGGGGGCGCGGGAGACCCAGTACTTC. Its translation is CASSTQGARETQYF.

The V and J genes are TRBV15 and TRBJ2-7; TRBD2 matches at 7 bases. The CDR3 covers 14 residues. CDR1 is LNHNV, CDR2 YYDKDF, per germline (reference sequence). The trim removed 3 bases at V and 4 bases at J, leaving 6 bases unmatched. CDR3 sequence: CATSRGGDDYEQYF. For the CDR3, the DNA is TGTGCCACCAGCAGGGGAGGGGACGATTACGAGCAGTACTTC. Using reference TRBV15 and TRBJ2-7 for the parts outside the CDR3, the full variable domain is DAMVIQNPRYQVTQFGKPVTLSCSQTLNHNVMYWYQQKSSQAPKLLFHYYDKDFNNEADTPDNFQSRRPNTSFCFLDIRSPGLGDTAMYLCATSRGGDDYEQYFGPGTRLTVT.

Only a few counts were recorded for this clonotype. The chain couples TRBV20-1 to TRBJ2-3; D call uncertain. CDR3 length: 14 residues. Trimming shortened V by 0 bases and J by 5 bases, and 12 bases separated the two germline ends. CDR1 is DFQATT, CDR2 SNEGSKA, per germline (reference sequence). CDR3 nucleotides: TGCAGTGCTAGAGATCGATATACCGGAGATACGCAGTATTTT. Its translation: CSARDRYTGDTQYF.

The chain joins TRBV7-9 to TRBJ2-1; the D gene is possibly TRBD2 (5 bases). Between the trimmed V and J ends, which lost 7 bases and 3 bases, there was a span of 16 bases. This CDR3 is 15 amino acids long. Germline CDR1 is SEHNR and CDR2 is FQNEAQ (reference sequence). DNA of the CDR3: TGTGCCAGCAACGACGTCGGGGTACACTACAATGAGCAGTTCTTC. Translation gives CASNDVGVHYNEQFF.

This clonotype was seen a few times. The genes are TRBV20-1 and TRBJ1-5; D perhaps matches TRBD1 (5 bases). Germline assignment: CDR1 DFQATT and CDR2 SNEGSKA (reference sequence). CDR3 length: 13 residues. Trimming removed 6 bases from V and 0 bases from J, with 9 bases in between. Here the CDR3 DNA reads TGCAGTGCGGGACCCTATAGCAATCAGCCCCAGCATTTT. Its protein is CSAGPYSNQPQHF.